This T cell receptor (beta chain) is from a study of OX40 agonist ivuxolimab in advanced cancers. Study-level information: One patient with hepatocellular carcinoma and two with cutaneous melanoma, three in all, had partial responses.

Only in-frame clones appear in the TCRdb table, and some are missing; sequencing was by immunoSEQ multiplex PCR. Of approximately 100,000 clones in the sample, around 88% are singletons; the top ten hold approximately 0.5%. Findings and caveats of the study: Part of the nonresponder group also had normalized T-cell clonal expansion that was low.

Regarding this clone: Its specificity is unknown.

The TCR originated in an adult with an advanced solid tumor such as melanoma, head and neck, liver or kidney cancer. The sequencing used CD4+ or CD8+ T cells sorted from blood, collected in a trial of the OX40 agonist ivuxolimab.

CDR3 DNA: TGTGCCAGCAGCTTAGGAGAATATCTAGCCAAAAACATTCAGTACTTC. Its protein product is CASSLGEYLAKNIQYF. The rearrangement uses TRBV5-6 and TRBJ2-4; the D is unclear. Germline CDR1 reads SGHDT; CDR2 reads YYEEEE. This CDR3 has 16 amino acids. The germline V and J ends were trimmed by 2 bases and 0 bases, with 12 bases remaining between them.